The present entry profiles one T cell receptor (beta chain) with its context. The target antigen is unknown. This record comes from a study of cytomegalovirus exposure and HLA in healthy donors. Study-level points and caveats: Most likely, a cluster of highly shared sequence variants arose as a sequencing artifact. Being productive about 90% or about 30% of the time was typical of most TCR beta V segments in an earlier analysis.

PCR involved 60 Vbeta and 13 Jbeta primers. Profiled with immunoSEQ multiplex PCR; TCRdb holds only in-frame clones, not every one. The table for this sample gives under 250,000 clones. Sequencing was carried out using PBMCs. This clonotype originated in a girl aged 2-15 years in good health and CMV-seropositive.

CDR3 nucleotides: TGCGCCAGCAGCGACCGGGACAGGGGCCCCTACGAGCAGTACTTC. It translates to CASSDRDRGPYEQYF. V and J are TRBV5-1 and TRBJ2-7; TRBD1 aligns across 10 bases. The germline V gene has CDR1 SGHRS and CDR2 YFSETQ. Unmatched junction bases numbered 6, after V lost 4 bases and J lost 2 bases. The CDR3 spans 15 residues.